The clone carrying this TCR beta chain showed up many times. The antigen is not known. These data come from a study of blood T cells in healthy people across ages. Findings and caveats of the study: Donors of long life had a larger count of naive CD4+ cells and greater diversity than aged donors. Naive and antigen-experienced cells were not separated, limiting conclusive comparison.

This CDR3 region has 15 residues. The germline V gene has CDR1 SEHNR and CDR2 FQNEAQ (reference sequence). The V segment lost 6 bases and the J segment 0 bases; nucleotides outside the gene matches: 5. Together with a sample-barcoded 5' primer, a J-beta primer mix was included in a second PCR lasting roughly 6 to 12 cycles. Each of the cDNA molecules was tagged by a template-switch adaptor with 12 random nucleotides. Sequencing recovered at least 2.5 million CDR3-containing paired-end reads from each sample. MiXCR, applied by TCRdb to the 5' RACE reads, yields one record per CDR3 protein. The sample yields hundreds of thousands of distinct CDR3 sequences, around 31% seen once.

The sequence derives from a woman older than 75 in good health. The specimen sequenced was blood. The chain is built from TRBV7-9 and TRBJ2-3; 8 nucleotides align to TRBD1. The CDR3 loop is CASSETGASTDTQYF. The CDR3 DNA sequence: TGTGCCAGCAGTGAGACAGGGGCTAGCACAGATACGCAGTATTTT.